These T cell receptor beta chains were read from a single sample in a study of cytomegalovirus exposure and HLA in healthy donors. TCRdb's copy holds only in-frame clones and misses some; the assay was immunoSEQ multiplex PCR. Of some 120,000 clones listed, roughly 82% are singletons. Sequenced input: PBMCs. The receptors stem from a male donor in good health and CMV-seropositive. The CDR3 runs from the conserved cysteine through the conserved F or W.

len	v_gene	j_gene	CDR3aa
12	TRBV28	TRBJ1-2	CASSSNNYGYTF
20	TRBV5-4	TRBJ2-3	CASSSERAGGGGPSTDTQYF
13	TRBV27	TRBJ1-2	CASSVALDRGYTF
12	TRBV13	TRBJ2-7	CASSFLGREQYF
14	TRBV6-5	TRBJ2-2	CASSYTPETGELFF
17	TRBV27	TRBJ1-1	CASSFLRDRGVWTEAFF
14	TRBV7-3	TRBJ2-1	CASSSPGQNNEQFF
14	TRBV27	TRBJ2-7	CASSFGLESYEQYF
16	TRBV9	TRBJ2-7	CASSGSGGTSLGEQYF
14	TRBV7-3	TRBJ2-1	CASSPLGLPNEQFF
17	TRBV7-3	TRBJ2-2	CASSLTAGQGLTGELFF
12	TRBV6-5	TRBJ2-7	CASSWTGNEQYF
13	TRBV4-3	TRBJ2-1	CASSRGSYNEQFF
13	TRBV7-3	TRBJ2-3	CASSSDNTDTQYF
17	TRBV5-6	TRBJ2-3	CASSLGPGLAGTDTQYF
15	TRBV29-1	TRBJ1-3	CSVEDQTSSGNTIYF
18	TRBV28	TRBJ2-7	CASRPISGGQGSSYEQYF
21	TRBV28	TRBJ2-1	CASSLSAIESIDTSSYNEQFF
16	TRBV6-5	TRBJ1-2	CASSYSRTGGGYGYTF
14	TRBV7-8	TRBJ2-3	CASSFRTSGRAEYF
13	TRBV7-9	TRBJ2-4	CASPTSPWAIQYF
16	TRBV28	TRBJ2-5	CASTLAGTGGWKTQYF
12	TRBV5-1	TRBJ2-7	CASRDSSYEQYF
17	TRBV7-6	TRBJ2-7	CASSLGGFLAGPYEQYF
16	TRBV7-9	TRBJ1-2	CASSLRDNAANYGYTF
17	TRBV28	TRBJ2-7	CASIPDRAAAWAYEQYF
16	TRBV19	TRBJ2-2	CASSMTSGSNTGELFF
16	TRBV9	TRBJ2-1	CASSVLGQVTNNEQFF
14	TRBV7-9	TRBJ2-1	CASSLEVDDTEQFF
14	TRBV30	TRBJ2-3	CAWSRTGSTDTQYF
15	TRBV27	TRBJ2-2	CASSWGQGNTGELFF
15	TRBV9	TRBJ1-4	CASSRTGEWNEKLFF
14	TRBV14	TRBJ2-7	CPERGGHSSYEQYF
16	TRBV7-9	TRBJ2-1	CSSSLEREGPYNEQFF
15	TRBV19	TRBJ2-3	CASSRAGEATDTQYF
15	TRBV2	TRBJ2-1	CASSVFLSSYNEQFF
18	TRBV7-2	TRBJ2-3	CASSPRGRGGPSTDTQYF
15	TRBV18	TRBJ1-1	CASSASGKKNTEAFF
17	TRBV23-1	TRBJ2-1	CASSPRLAGVMDNEQFF
13	TRBV4-3	TRBJ1-5	CASSQDRGQPQHF
14	TRBV27	TRBJ2-7	CASSPRQGGYEQYF
14	TRBV30	TRBJ1-2	CAWRVGAGAYGYTF
15	TRBV9	TRBJ2-5	CASSPQTVAGETQYF
12	TRBV19	TRBJ1-1	CASSMAGGQAFF
15	TRBV5-8	TRBJ2-1	CASSLIAGTYNEQFF
15	TRBV30	TRBJ2-2	CAWSVGRGPTGELFF
14	TRBV6-6	TRBJ2-7	CASSTPGLVHEQYF
16	TRBV11-1	TRBJ2-2	CASSRPGHPNTGELFF
14	TRBV19	TRBJ1-4	CASTLGTNHEKLFF
12	TRBV30	TRBJ2-1	CAWTSGRNEQFF
15	TRBV5-5	TRBJ2-7	CASSLSRTGGAEQYF